This TCR beta chain was captured by sequencing in a study of naive and memory T cell subsets. Overall study results and limits: Naive repertoires, especially CD8, held a few larger clonotypes, possibly memory cells re-expressing CD45RA.

This CDR3 comprises 14 residues. V lost 3 bases and J lost 6; bases outside the gene matches: 5. Four subsets defined by CD45RA and CD27 were sorted after CD3, CD4, CD8 and live/dead staining. For this clonotype: Its antigen is undetermined.

Two oligonucleotides, mixed equimolar, formed the beta constant-region primer covering TRBC1 and TRBC2. Ligated cDNA was amplified by four rounds of PCR with nested alpha and beta constant-region primers and SP2. The cDNA 3' end received a ligated single-stranded oligonucleotide carrying the SP2 primer and a 12-nucleotide UMI. Via MiXCR, TCRdb re-called the UMI-ligation and nested PCR reads, giving one row per CDR3 protein. The sample includes roughly 100,000 distinct CDR3 sequences, more than 14% of them seen just once. Sequences were obtained from naive CD8+ T cells from blood. This receptor was identified in a human donor in good health. The chain couples TRBV12-3 or TRBV12-4 to TRBJ2-5; 9 bases line up with TRBD2. Here the CDR3 reads CASSLSSGVQTQYF. The DNA for the CDR3 is TGTGCCAGCAGTTTGTCTAGCGGGGTTCAGACCCAGTACTTC.